This record looks at one TCR beta chain sequence and its context. Antigen specificity is unknown. TCRdb re-called the RT-PCR reads with MiXCR, one entry per CDR3 protein. The sample records a few hundred thousand distinct CDR3 sequences, approximately 9.9% being singletons. The data are from a study of response to subunit inactivated influenza vaccine. Study-level points and caveats: It was the authors' suggestion that each seasonal influenza vaccination recruits few new T cells.

This sequence was found in a man aged 50 to 59 who received an inactivated influenza vaccine. Sequencing used PBMCs from blood, obtained 45 days after vaccination.

CDR3 amino acids: CASSVLAGPQETQYF. In DNA, the CDR3 is TGTGCCAGCAGCGTACTAGCGGGCCCCCAAGAGACCCAGTACTTC. The V gene is TRBV9, the J gene TRBJ2-5, with 8 nucleotides matching TRBD2. This CDR3 spans 15 amino acids. The V and J ends lost 1 base and 1 base, in that order; junction bases with no gene match: 3. Germline assignment: CDR1 SGDLS and CDR2 YYNGEE.